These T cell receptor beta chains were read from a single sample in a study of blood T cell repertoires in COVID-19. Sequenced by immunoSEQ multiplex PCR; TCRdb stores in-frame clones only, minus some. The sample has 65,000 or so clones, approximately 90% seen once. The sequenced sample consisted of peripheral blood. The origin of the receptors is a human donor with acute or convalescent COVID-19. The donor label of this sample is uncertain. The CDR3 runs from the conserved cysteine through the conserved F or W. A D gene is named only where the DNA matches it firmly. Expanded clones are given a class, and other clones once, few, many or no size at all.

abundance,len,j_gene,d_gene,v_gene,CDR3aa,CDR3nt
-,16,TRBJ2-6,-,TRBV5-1,CASSFSGDSGANVLTF,TGCGCCAGCAGCTTTTCAGGCGACTCTGGGGCCAACGTCCTGACTTTC
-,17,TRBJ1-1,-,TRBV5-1,CASSPVGQTRANTEAFF,TGCGCCAGCAGCCCGGTAGGACAGACCCGTGCGAACACTGAAGCTTTCTTT
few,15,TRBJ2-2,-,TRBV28,CASSKDRQNTGELFF,TGTGCCAGCAGCAAAGACAGACAGAACACCGGGGAGCTGTTTTTT
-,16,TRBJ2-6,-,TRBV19,CASSSATGSGANVLTF,TGTGCCAGTAGTTCAGCGACAGGATCTGGGGCCAACGTCCTGACTTTC
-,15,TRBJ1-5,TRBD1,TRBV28,CASSSQDRRNQPQHF,TGTGCCAGCAGTTCCCAGGACAGGAGAAATCAGCCCCAGCATTTT
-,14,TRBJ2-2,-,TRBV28,CASSSGVNTGELFF,TGTGCCAGCAGTTCGGGGGTGAACACCGGGGAGCTGTTTTTT
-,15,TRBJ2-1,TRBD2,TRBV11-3,CASSSGLVRHNEQFF,TGTGCCAGCAGCTCGGGACTAGTGAGACACAATGAGCAGTTCTTC
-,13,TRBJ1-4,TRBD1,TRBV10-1,CASSDRGNEKLFF,TGCGCCAGCAGTGACAGGGGGAACGAAAAACTGTTTTTT
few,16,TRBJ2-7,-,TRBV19,CASSTSTGTGTYEQYF,TGTGCCAGTAGTACCTCTACCGGGACTGGCACCTACGAGCAGTACTTC
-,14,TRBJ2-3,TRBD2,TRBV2,CASKLAESTDMQYF,TGTGCTTCGAAGCTAGCGGAATCCACAGATATGCAGTATTTT
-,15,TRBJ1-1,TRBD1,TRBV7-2,CASSLVGTGNTEAFF,TGTGCCAGCAGCTTAGTTGGGACAGGGAACACTGAAGCTTTCTTT
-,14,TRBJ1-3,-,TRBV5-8,CASSLVVAGNTIYF,TGTGCCAGCAGCCTCGTGGTGGCCGGAAACACCATATATTTT
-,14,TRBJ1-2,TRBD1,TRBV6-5,CASSPRDRVYGYTF,TGTGCCAGCAGTCCCCGGGACAGAGTCTATGGCTACACCTTC
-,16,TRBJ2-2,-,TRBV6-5,CASSYSWRVHTGELFF,TGTGCCAGCAGTTACTCTTGGAGGGTCCACACCGGGGAGCTGTTTTTT
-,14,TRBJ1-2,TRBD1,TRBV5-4,CASSLQGDLYGYTF,TGTGCCAGCAGCTTGCAGGGGGACCTCTATGGCTACACCTTC
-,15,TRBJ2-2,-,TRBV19,CASSWGERNTGELFF,TGTGCCAGTAGTTGGGGCGAGAGGAACACCGGGGAGCTGTTTTTT
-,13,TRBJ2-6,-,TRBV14,CASSQRGANVLTF,TGTGCCAGCAGCCAACGTGGGGCCAACGTCCTGACTTTC
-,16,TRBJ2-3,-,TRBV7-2,CASSRWDFSPPDTQYF,TGTGCCAGCAGCCGCTGGGACTTCTCCCCCCCAGATACGCAGTATTTT
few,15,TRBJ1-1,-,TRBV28,CASSLSMGMNTEAFF,TGTGCCAGCAGTTTGTCTATGGGCATGAACACTGAAGCTTTCTTT
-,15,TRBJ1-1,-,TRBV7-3,CASSLLGGPNTEAFF,TGTGCCAGCAGCTTATTGGGGGGGCCAAACACTGAAGCTTTCTTT
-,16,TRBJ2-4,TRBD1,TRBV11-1,CASSGNRGLAKNIQYF,TGTGCCAGCAGCGGTAACAGGGGGCTAGCCAAAAACATTCAGTACTTC
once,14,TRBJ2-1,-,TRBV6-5,CASSYLARGNEQFF,TGTGCCAGCAGTTACCTAGCTCGGGGCAATGAGCAGTTCTTC
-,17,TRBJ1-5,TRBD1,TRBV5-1,CASSLGTGGLSNQPQHF,TGCGCCAGCAGCTTGGGAACAGGGGGCCTGAGCAATCAGCCCCAGCATTTT
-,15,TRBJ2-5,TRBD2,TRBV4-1,CASSQLTSGGLTQYF,TGCGCCAGCAGCCAACTGACTAGCGGGGGATTGACCCAGTACTTC
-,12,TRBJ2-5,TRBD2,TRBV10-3,CAISGDYQTQYF,TGTGCCATCAGTGGGGACTACCAGACCCAGTACTTC
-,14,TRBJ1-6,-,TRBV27,CASSPMGTGSPLHF,TGTGCCAGCAGTCCTATGGGTACGGGTTCACCCCTCCACTTT
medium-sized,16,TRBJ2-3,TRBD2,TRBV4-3,CASSQGTNLWTDTQYF,TGCGCCAGCAGCCAGGGGACTAACTTATGGACAGATACGCAGTATTTT
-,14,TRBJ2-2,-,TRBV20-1,CSASSQGHTGELFF,TGCAGTGCTAGTTCCCAGGGCCACACCGGGGAGCTGTTTTTT
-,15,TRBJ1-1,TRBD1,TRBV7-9,CASSPPQGVHTEAFF,TGTGCCAGCAGCCCTCCACAGGGGGTCCACACTGAAGCTTTCTTT